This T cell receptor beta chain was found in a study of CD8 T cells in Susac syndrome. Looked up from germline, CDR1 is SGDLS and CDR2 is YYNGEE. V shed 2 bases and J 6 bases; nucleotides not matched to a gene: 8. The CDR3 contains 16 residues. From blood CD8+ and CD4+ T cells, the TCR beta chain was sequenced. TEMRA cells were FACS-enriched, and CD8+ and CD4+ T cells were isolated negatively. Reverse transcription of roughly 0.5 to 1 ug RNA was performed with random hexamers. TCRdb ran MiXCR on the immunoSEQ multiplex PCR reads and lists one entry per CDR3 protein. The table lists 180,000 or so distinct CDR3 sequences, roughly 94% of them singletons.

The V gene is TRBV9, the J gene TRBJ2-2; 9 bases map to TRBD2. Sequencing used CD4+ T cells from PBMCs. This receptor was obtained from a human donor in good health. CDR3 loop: CASSVAGGQPAGELFF. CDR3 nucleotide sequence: TGTGCCAGCAGCGTGGCGGGAGGGCAACCCGCCGGGGAGCTGTTTTTT. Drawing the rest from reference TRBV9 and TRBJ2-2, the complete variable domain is DSGVTQTPKHLITATGQRVTLRCSPRSGDLSVYWYQQSLDQGLQFLIQYYNGEERAKGNILERFSAQQFPDLHSELNLSSLELGDSALYFCASSVAGGQPAGELFFGEGSRLTVL.